A selection of T cell receptor beta chains follows, all from one sample in a study of PD-L1 blockade in urothelial cancer. Generated by immunoSEQ multiplex PCR, the TCRdb table keeps only in-frame clones and is missing some. The data hold about 93,000 clones, with around 89% observed a single time. The sequences come from PBMCs, collected around atezolizumab (anti-PD-L1) treatment. The source is a man aged 60 to 75 with urothelial cancer. Each CDR3 is given with its conserved first and last residue. A D gene is named only where the DNA matches it firmly. Clone size is given for some rows only: seen once, a few or many times, or a class if the clone is expanded.

>TRBV4-2|NA|TRBJ1-4|NA|15
CASSQDVEGGEKLFF
TGTGCCAGCAGCCAAGATGTCGAAGGCGGTGAAAAACTGTTTTTT
>TRBV2|NA|TRBJ1-2|NA|12
CASSEQGHGYTF
TGTGCCAGCAGTGAACAGGGTCATGGCTACACCTTC
>TRBV6-1|NA|TRBJ2-1|NA|14
CASSDKNSYNEQFF
TGTGCCAGCAGTGACAAAAATTCCTACAATGAGCAGTTCTTC
>TRBV6-5|TRBD1|TRBJ1-2|NA|15
CASRGTGGPNYGYTF
TGTGCCAGCAGGGGGACAGGGGGCCCTAACTATGGCTACACCTTC
>TRBV19|NA|TRBJ2-5|NA|12
CASSTGFETQYF
TGTGCCAGTAGTACAGGGTTTGAGACCCAGTACTTC
>TRBV15|TRBD1|TRBJ2-1|NA|16
CATSRDRQGGEAEQFF
TGTGCCACCAGCAGGGATAGACAGGGGGGAGAGGCTGAGCAGTTCTTC
>TRBV2|TRBD2|TRBJ2-7|NA|14
CASSDGAGGNEQYF
TGTGCCAGCAGTGACGGGGCGGGGGGAAACGAGCAGTACTTC
>TRBV6-6|TRBD1|TRBJ2-7|NA|14
CASRGGQINYEQYF
TGTGCCAGCAGAGGGGGACAGATTAACTACGAGCAGTACTTC
>TRBV7-3|NA|TRBJ2-2|NA|13
CASSLGLGGELFF
TGTGCCAGCAGCTTAGGGCTGGGCGGGGAGCTGTTTTTT
>TRBV4-3|TRBD2|TRBJ2-7|NA|17
CASSQGPTGTSGYEQYF
TGCGCCAGCAGCCAAGGTCCAACCGGGACTAGCGGCTACGAGCAGTACTTC
>TRBV6-5|NA|TRBJ2-2|NA|14
CASKPDRLTGELFF
TGTGCCAGCAAGCCCGACAGATTGACCGGGGAGCTGTTTTTT
>TRBV5-6|TRBD1|TRBJ1-5|NA|15
CASSAGQISNQPQHF
TGTGCCAGCAGCGCGGGACAGATAAGCAATCAGCCCCAGCATTTT
>TRBV9|TRBD2|TRBJ2-1|NA|16
CASSVTGGSSYNEQFF
TGTGCCAGCAGCGTTACGGGGGGGAGCTCCTACAATGAGCAGTTCTTC
>TRBV2|TRBD2|TRBJ2-7|NA|16
CASSEYDASGGYEQYF
TGTGCCAGCAGCGAATACGACGCTAGCGGGGGGTACGAGCAGTACTTC
>TRBV7-2|NA|TRBJ1-5|NA|16
CASRREGAGSNQPQHF
TGTGCCAGCAGACGGGAGGGAGCGGGCAGCAATCAGCCCCAGCATTTT
>TRBV15|TRBD1|TRBJ1-2|NA|14
CATSQDRASYGYTF
TGTGCCACCAGCCAGGACAGGGCCAGCTATGGCTACACCTTC
>TRBV7-2|TRBD2|TRBJ2-4|NA|17
CASSLGLAGGRQNIQYF
TGTGCCAGCAGCTTAGGGCTAGCGGGGGGGCGCCAAAACATTCAGTACTTC
>TRBV4-3|TRBD2|TRBJ2-7|NA|17
CASSQDFSSGGLYEQYF
TGCGCCAGCAGCCAAGATTTTAGTAGCGGGGGGTTGTACGAGCAGTACTTC
>TRBV7-6|TRBD1|TRBJ2-7|few|14
CASSYGTGGYEQYF
TGTGCCAGCAGCTACGGGACAGGGGGCTACGAGCAGTACTTC
>TRBV7-2|TRBD2|TRBJ2-7|NA|16
CASSPGLAVTPYEQYF
TGTGCCAGCAGCCCGGGACTAGCGGTTACACCCTACGAGCAGTACTTC
>TRBV2|NA|TRBJ2-1|NA|13
CASIPFSYNEQFF
TGTGCCAGCATCCCTTTCTCCTACAATGAGCAGTTCTTC
>TRBV6-6|NA|TRBJ1-2|NA|14
CASASGGIGYGYTF
TGTGCCAGCGCCTCTGGGGGGATCGGATATGGCTACACCTTC
>TRBV7-2|NA|TRBJ1-1|NA|12
CASSLTGIEAFF
TGTGCCAGCAGCCTAACAGGAATAGAAGCTTTCTTT
>TRBV7-2|TRBD2|TRBJ2-1|NA|16
CASSLALAGTFDEQFF
TGTGCCAGCAGCTTAGCCCTAGCGGGGACCTTCGATGAGCAGTTCTTC
>TRBV7-9|TRBD1|TRBJ2-7|NA|12
CASRQTGVEQYF
TGTGCCAGCAGGCAAACAGGGGTCGAGCAGTACTTC
>TRBV6-5|NA|TRBJ2-5|NA|14
CASASGGLGETQYF
TGTGCCAGCGCCTCCGGGGGGCTGGGAGAGACCCAGTACTTC
>TRBV10-3|NA|TRBJ1-2|NA|14
CAISETGESGGYTF
TGTGCCATCAGTGAGACAGGTGAAAGTGGAGGCTACACCTTC
>TRBV28|TRBD2|TRBJ2-7|once|15
CASSSTGTSGSVQYF
TGTGCCAGCAGCTCTACCGGGACTAGCGGGAGTGTGCAGTACTTC
>TRBV6-5|NA|TRBJ1-2|NA|13
CASRNRDNYGYTF
TGTGCCAGCAGAAACAGGGATAACTATGGCTACACCTTC
>TRBV7-2|TRBD2|TRBJ2-5|few|14
CASSLEPSGETQYF
TGTGCCAGCAGCTTAGAACCTAGCGGAGAGACCCAGTACTTC
>TRBV6-5|NA|TRBJ2-4|NA|15
CASSPIGLLENIQYF
TGTGCCAGCAGCCCTATCGGACTACTCGAAAACATTCAGTACTTC
>TRBV4-2|TRBD2|TRBJ2-3|NA|16
CASSRLAGAEGDTQYF
TGTGCCAGCAGCCGGTTAGCGGGAGCGGAAGGAGATACGCAGTATTTT
>TRBV10-2|TRBD1|TRBJ1-5|NA|15
CASSAGQGAGQPQHF
TGCGCCAGCAGTGCTGGACAGGGGGCAGGACAGCCCCAGCATTTT
>TRBV2|NA|TRBJ1-1|NA|16
CASRGGEGPMNTEAFF
TGTGCCAGCAGGGGGGGGGAGGGCCCCATGAACACTGAAGCTTTCTTT
>TRBV6-1|TRBD1|TRBJ2-3|NA|15
CASSVRDRGTDTQYF
TGTGCCAGCAGTGTTCGGGACAGGGGTACAGATACGCAGTATTTT
>TRBV7-2|TRBD1|TRBJ2-7|NA|15
CASSLGGTGAREQYF
TGTGCCAGCAGCTTAGGAGGTACAGGGGCCCGCGAGCAGTACTTC
>TRBV6-1|NA|TRBJ1-4|NA|13
CASSEGGGEKLFF
TGTGCCAGCAGTGAAGGGGGAGGTGAAAAACTGTTTTTT
>TRBV19|TRBD1|TRBJ1-2|NA|14
CASNSKGTGYGYTF
TGTGCCAGTAATTCAAAGGGGACAGGCTATGGCTACACCTTC